The T cell receptor beta chain described here comes from a study of cytomegalovirus exposure and HLA in healthy donors. About the research overall: A data release that came early held some 79 million unique TCRs from HLA-typed donors. Study findings and constraints: Links to common viral pathogens appeared, in a later analysis, for several of the most significant clusters. Reports credit the classifier with highly specific, highly sensitive diagnosis of cytomegalovirus status.

CDR3 length: 13 amino acids. Trimming took off 6 bases at V and 8 bases at J, with 13 bases between the two ends. The germline V gene has CDR1 MNHEY and CDR2 SVGAGI. In the case of this clone: Its antigen is as yet unknown.

A multiplex PCR was run with 60 Vbeta primers and 13 Jbeta primers. Measured with immunoSEQ multiplex PCR; TCRdb has only the in-frame clones, and not every one. The sample has 90,000 to 120,000 clones; roughly 82% are singletons. This receptor was identified in a male donor in good health and CMV-seronegative. Sequencing input: PBMCs. The chain couples TRBV6-5 to TRBJ1-4; D is perhaps TRBD1 (5 bases). CDR3 loop: CASRRQSEEKLFF. As DNA, the CDR3 is TGTGCCAGCAGAAGACAGAGTGAGGAAAAACTGTTTTTT.